One and the same sample provided the 30 T cell receptor beta chains below, sequenced in a study of T cells in Graves' hyperthyroidism and ophthalmopathy. What was amplified from RNA transcripts were TCR beta CDR3 regions. A set of HTBI primers served as the primers for a first-round RT-PCR of the TCR CDR3. TCRdb analysed the multiplex PCR reads with MiXCR anew, one entry per CDR3 protein. The sample records approximately 710,000 distinct CDR3 sequences, around 16% being singletons. What was sequenced was blood. The receptor set was obtained from a middle-aged man with Graves' hyperthyroidism.

This clonotype was seen once. The rearrangement joins TRBV6-2 or TRBV6-3 to TRBJ2-1; 9 bases map to TRBD2. This CDR3 contains 17 residues. Germline V gives CDR1 MNHEY, CDR2 SVGEGT. Trimming cost V 0 bases and J 1 base; bases outside gene matches: 4. The CDR3 loop reads CASSYSSGLASYNEQFF. The DNA of the CDR3 is TGTGCCAGCAGTTACTCGTCAGGACTAGCGTCCTACAATGAGCAGTTCTTC.

The chain is built from TRBV12-3 or TRBV12-4 and TRBJ2-2; a weak D match, TRBD1 (5 bases). V lost 7 bases, J lost 1 base, and 13 bases lay in between. The CDR3 extends over 15 amino acids. CDR3 amino acids: CASNLKGLNTGELFF. CDR3 DNA: TGTGCCAGCAACTTGAAGGGGTTGAACACCGGGGAGCTGTTTTTT.

Concerning this clonotype itself: The junction shows a germline mismatch at one end, possibly a read error. The V call is TRBV7-2, the J call TRBJ2-7; maybe TRBD2 (5 bases). The CDR3 is 14 residues long. Germline CDR1 SGHTA, CDR2 FQGNSA. The CDR3 region is CASSLGRGTYEQHF. The DNA of the CDR3 is TGTGCCAGCAGCTTAGGTCGGGGTACCTACGAGCAGCACTTC.

This clonotype appeared a few times. J is TRBJ1-4 and V is TRBV2; the D is unclear. The CDR3 runs 14 residues. Germline V gene sequence: CDR1 SNHLY, CDR2 FYNNEI. The ends were cut back, 1 base at V and 6 bases at J, with 9 bases in the middle. The CDR3 sequence: CASSEGLPYEKLFF. CDR3 nucleotides: TGTGCCAGCAGTGAAGGGCTACCTTATGAAAAACTGTTTTTT.

In its sample, this clonotype was seen many times. The V gene is TRBV11-2, the J gene TRBJ2-3; the match to TRBD2 covers 10 bases. Germline V gene lookup returns CDR1 SGHAT and CDR2 FQNNGV. This CDR3 has 17 amino acids. With V trimmed by 1 base and J by 2 bases, 6 bases remained unmatched. The CDR3 bases are TGTGCCAGCAGCTTAGGCCCAGCGGGAGGGCACACAGATACGCAGTATTTT. Translation gives CASSLGPAGGHTDTQYF.

Many counts were recorded for this clonotype. The chain links TRBV2 to TRBJ2-1; D is possibly TRBD2 (5 bases). Trimming removed 6 bases at V and 10 bases at J, with 22 bases between. The CDR3 totals 15 residues. CDR1 and CDR2 from the germline V gene are SNHLY and FYNNEI. CDR3: CASRPTVGVTREQFF. The CDR3 nucleotides are TGTGCCAGCAGACCCACCGTGGGAGTGACCAGGGAGCAGTTCTTC.

This clonotype was counted between two and nine times. This clone may be a read error of a much larger clone one base away. The chain joins TRBV2 to TRBJ2-7; the D is unclear. Germline loops: CDR1 SNHLY, CDR2 FYNNEI. The CDR3 loop spans 14 amino acids. The CDR3 nucleotides are TGTGCCAGCGGTGATGCTGAAATGGAGCCCGAGCAGTACTTC. It codes for CASGDAEMEPEQYF. Drawing the rest from reference TRBV2 and TRBJ2-7, the complete variable domain is EPEVTQTPSHQVTQMGQEVILRCVPISNHLYFYWYRQILGQKVEFLVSFYNNEISEKSEIFDDQFSVERPDGSNFTLKIRSTKLEDSAMYFCASGDAEMEPEQYFGPGTRLTVT.

This clonotype has at least ten counts. The chain uses TRBV5-1 and TRBJ1-3, with 10 bases that match TRBD1. CDR3 length: 15 residues. V shed 5 bases and J 2 bases; nucleotides not matched to a gene: 4. From germline, CDR1 is SGHRS and CDR2 YFSETQ. CDR3 in amino acids: CASSEGQGTGNTIYF. CDR3 in DNA: TGCGCCAGCAGTGAGGGACAGGGGACTGGAAACACCATATATTTT.

This clonotype was seen at least ten times. The CDR3 coding sequence is TGTGCCAGCAGCTCTACCGGGACCACCACAGATACGCAGTATTTT. Residues: CASSSTGTTTDTQYF. The chain joins TRBV7-2 to TRBJ2-3; D may correspond to TRBD1 or TRBD2 (5 bases each). Germline V gene data show CDR1 as SGHTA and CDR2 as FQGNSA. There are 15 residues in the CDR3. Trimming removed 4 bases at V and 2 bases at J, with 13 bases between.

This clonotype occurred many times. The chain recombines TRBV5-1 with TRBJ2-7, with 7 bases aligning to TRBD2. Per germline, CDR1 SGHRS and CDR2 YFSETQ. The CDR3 contains 14 residues. J was trimmed by 6 bases and V by 7 bases; bases with no gene match: 13. The CDR3 nucleotides are TGCGCCAGCTCCGGACTAGGACCCTACGTCGAGCAGTACTTC. Translated, it gives CASSGLGPYVEQYF.

This sequence joins TRBV29-1 and TRBJ2-7; no clear D. Germline V CDR1 and CDR2: SQVTM, ANQGSEA. The germline V and J ends were trimmed by 7 bases and 4 bases, with 11 bases remaining between them. This CDR3 region has 11 residues. The CDR3 coding sequence is TGCAGCGGAGGCGAGTGGTACGAGCAGTACTTC. This translates into CSGGEWYEQYF.

This chain connects TRBV25-1 to TRBJ2-1; 8 nucleotides match TRBD2. Germline CDR1 MGHDK, CDR2 SYGVNS. The CDR3 length is 15 residues. Losses at the gene ends were 6 bases for V and 4 bases for J; bases not matched to a gene: 8. The CDR3 bases are TGTGCCAGCAGCTTAGCGGGAAGATTTTACAATGAGCAGTTCTTC. It is translated as CASSLAGRFYNEQFF.

This chain uses TRBV18 with TRBJ2-3; 11 nucleotides align to TRBD2. Losses at the gene ends were 3 bases for V and 2 bases for J; bases not matched to a gene: 4. The germline V gene has CDR1 KGHSH and CDR2 LQKENI. The CDR3 totals 16 residues. In DNA form, the CDR3 reads TGTGCCAGCTCACCGTCACTAGCGGGAGTCACAGATACGCAGTATTTT. Protein product: CASSPSLAGVTDTQYF.

This clonotype occurred many times. The rearrangement links TRBV11-2 to TRBJ2-1; TRBD2 matches at 7 bases. Germline CDR1 reads SGHAT; CDR2 reads FQNNGV. The CDR3 consists of 17 residues. V lost 2 bases to trimming and J lost 7 bases; unmatched junction nucleotides: 14. DNA for the CDR3: TGTGCCAGCAGCTTAAGCGTCGCCGCGGTGCGGGGGAATGAGCAGTTCTTC. Protein sequence: CASSLSVAAVRGNEQFF.

Many counts were recorded for this clonotype. The genes are TRBV28 and TRBJ2-1; 14 nucleotides match TRBD2. V shed 7 bases and J 10 bases; nucleotides not matched to a gene: 12. The CDR3 length is 16 residues. Germline CDR1 is MDHEN and CDR2 is SYDVKM. CDR3 in amino acids: CASNADGTSGSGEQFF. CDR3 in DNA: TGTGCCAGCAACGCCGACGGGACTAGCGGGAGCGGGGAGCAGTTCTTC.

Remarks on this clonotype: A much more abundant neighbour one base away suggests this may be a read error. The chain uses TRBV30 and TRBJ1-5, with a tentative D call TRBD1 (6 bases). From germline, CDR1 is GTSNPN and CDR2 SVGIG (reference sequence). Trimming removed 6 bases from V and 6 bases from J, with 12 bases in between. The CDR3 totals 12 residues. CDR3 in amino acids: CACAMGAQPQHF. The CDR3 DNA sequence: TGTGCCTGTGCTATGGGGGCTCAGCCCCAGCATTTT.

On this clonotype: This may stem from a read error, because a much larger clone lies one nucleotide away. This sequence joins TRBV2 and TRBJ1-5; no reliable D call. The germline V gene has CDR1 SNHLY and CDR2 FYNNEI. This CDR3 has 14 residues. The CDR3 nucleotides read TGTGTCAGCACAAAGGCGGTGAGCAATCAGCCCCAGCATTTT. Translated, it gives CVSTKAVSNQPQHF.

Concerning this clonotype itself: This may be a read error: a much more frequent sequence differs by one nucleotide. The chain combines TRBV12-3 or TRBV12-4 with TRBJ2-2; no clear D gene. With 5 bases removed from V and 6 bases from J, the gap between germline ends came to 10 bases. CDR3 length: 13 amino acids. The CDR3 DNA sequence: TGTGCCAGCAGTCGCTCTAAAGCCGGGGAGCTGTTTTTT. Translating gives CASSRSKAGELFF.

The sample holds many counts of this clonotype. DNA for the CDR3: TGCAGTGCCATTAGAGGTAGCTCCTACAATGAGCAGTTCTTC. Translating it yields CSAIRGSSYNEQFF. The rearrangement links TRBV20-1 to TRBJ2-1; D is unclear. The CDR3 spans 14 residues. Germline V gene sequence: CDR1 DFQATT, CDR2 SNEGSKA (reference sequence). Deletions cut 6 bases from V and 0 bases from J, with 12 bases between.

The J gene is TRBJ2-3, the V gene TRBV6-1; possible D gene TRBD2, 5 bases. Germline V gene sequence: CDR1 MNHNS, CDR2 SASEGT. Trimming shortened V by 7 bases and J by 9 bases, and 20 bases separated the two germline ends. The CDR3 is 14 amino acids. The CDR3 protein is CASTGGRAEVTQYF. The CDR3 region has the DNA TGTGCCAGCACGGGCGGGCGGGCCGAGGTAACGCAGTATTTT.

This chain joins TRBV29-1 and TRBJ2-3; 9 bases are a match to TRBD1. This CDR3 spans 14 amino acids. V lost 3 bases, J lost 4 bases, and 5 bases stayed unmatched. Germline CDR1 and CDR2: SQVTM and ANQGSEA. CDR3 DNA sequence: TGCAGCGTTGAGTTGGGACAGGGAGCAGATACGCAGTATTTT. Protein sequence: CSVELGQGADTQYF.

This clonotype was seen only a few times. The chain is built from TRBV20-1 and TRBJ2-1; D possibly corresponds to TRBD1 (5 bases). This CDR3 has 14 amino acids. V lost 0 bases, J lost 3 bases, and 9 bases lay in between. Germline values: CDR1 DFQATT, CDR2 SNEGSKA (reference sequence). The CDR3 region is CSAREQGYYNEQFF. The CDR3 DNA follows: TGCAGTGCTAGAGAGCAGGGATACTACAATGAGCAGTTCTTC.

This clonotype was seen a handful of times. The rearrangement links TRBV6-2 or TRBV6-3 to TRBJ1-2; perhaps TRBD1 as D (5 bases). The length of the CDR3 is 14 residues. In germline, CDR1 is MNHEY, CDR2 SVGEGT. The ends were cut back, 6 bases at V and 6 bases at J, with 17 bases in the middle. The CDR3 DNA reads as TGTGCCAGCAGCCTTAAAAGGGGCGCGGATGGCTACACCTTC. Its protein product is CASSLKRGADGYTF.

In its sample, this clonotype was seen a few times. The chain links TRBV11-2 to TRBJ2-7; TRBD2 agrees at 11 bases. This CDR3 has 16 residues. Trimming removed 4 bases from V and 2 bases from J; junction bases left unmatched: 7. Germline-derived CDR1 and CDR2 are SGHAT and FQNNGV. The CDR3 region is CASSSPTSGTTYEQYF. The CDR3 coding sequence is TGTGCCAGCAGCTCTCCGACTAGCGGGACAACCTACGAGCAGTACTTC.

The rearrangement links TRBV5-4 to TRBJ2-1; a weak D match, TRBD1 (6 bases). Per the germline V gene, CDR1 is SGHNT and CDR2 is YYREEE (reference sequence). With 7 bases removed from V and 4 bases from J, the gap between germline ends came to 18 bases. The CDR3 length is 15 residues. The chain's CDR3 is CASRPDGTIYNEQFF. The DNA of the CDR3 is TGTGCCAGCCGCCCCGATGGGACAATTTACAATGAGCAGTTCTTC.

This clonotype was detected only a few times. V and J are TRBV7-3 and TRBJ2-4; TRBD2 matches 8 bases. J lost 6 bases, V lost 4 bases, and 11 bases had no gene match. Germline CDR1 SGHTA, CDR2 FQGTGA. The CDR3 runs 16 residues. The CDR3 here is CASSSTAGVPGNIQYF. The DNA of the CDR3 is TGTGCCAGCAGCTCCACAGCGGGAGTCCCCGGAAACATTCAGTACTTC. Together with reference TRBV7-3 and TRBJ2-4, the CDR3 gives the full variable domain: GAGVSQTPSNKVTEKGKYVELRCDPISGHTALYWYRQSLGQGPEFLIYFQGTGAADDSGLPNDRFFAVRPEGSVSTLKIQRTERGDSAVYLCASSSTAGVPGNIQYFGAGTRLSVL.

This clonotype has at least ten counts. V is TRBV10-3 and J is TRBJ1-6; unclear D gene. The CDR3 consists of 13 residues. The V and J ends lost 8 bases and 8 bases respectively, with 13 bases between them. CDR1 is ENHRY, CDR2 SYGVKD, per germline. The CDR3 sequence is CAIRAAGDSPLHF. CDR3 sequence (DNA): TGTGCCATCCGGGCTGCGGGTGATTCACCCCTCCACTTT.

This clonotype was seen at least ten times. The V and J genes are TRBV6-5 and TRBJ1-2; D gene unclear. The germline gives CDR1 MNHEY, CDR2 SVGAGI. The V and J ends lost 0 bases and 5 bases respectively, with 10 bases between them. The CDR3 loop spans 14 amino acids. DNA of the CDR3: TGTGCCAGCAGTTACTCGACGGGGTTGTATGGCTACACCTTC. It is translated as CASSYSTGLYGYTF.

This clonotype was observed many times. The CDR3 DNA follows: TGTGCCAGCATCCGGGAACGACAGGCCGGGACCCAGTACTTC. Translated: CASIRERQAGTQYF. The rearrangement uses TRBV28 and TRBJ2-5, with D tentatively TRBD1 (6 bases). In germline, CDR1 is MDHEN, CDR2 SYDVKM. Trimming took off 7 bases at V and 7 bases at J, with 19 bases between the two ends. The CDR3 spans 14 residues.

This clonotype has more than one count but fewer than ten. This rearrangement joins TRBV5-1 to TRBJ2-5, with TRBD2 matching over 8 bases. This CDR3 has 15 residues. Germline CDR1 reads SGHRS; CDR2 reads YFSETQ. The V gene end was trimmed by 0 bases and the J gene end by 5 bases; junction bases not matched to a gene: 6. CDR3 residues: CASSLGSGSSETQYF. The CDR3 region has the DNA TGCGCCAGCAGCTTGGGGAGCGGGAGCAGCGAGACCCAGTACTTC.